This entry lists 19 T cell receptor beta chains sequenced from one sample in a study of blood T cell repertoires in COVID-19. The method was immunoSEQ multiplex PCR; TCRdb's version includes in-frame clones alone and lacks a portion of them. The top ten hold about 5% of the sample, which has hundreds of thousands of clones, 82% seen once. The material sequenced was PBMCs or T cells enriched from blood (not recorded which). All receptors derive from a man aged 40-49 years who had been exposed to COVID-19.

In its sample, this clone was seen once. V gene TRBV4-1 combines with J gene TRBJ2-3; 10 bases agree with TRBD2. The length of the CDR3 is 16 residues. The trim removed 1 base at V and 1 base at J, leaving 2 bases unmatched. The germline gives CDR1 MGHRA, CDR2 YSYEKL. CDR3 in amino acids: CASSQGLAGGTDTQYF. The CDR3 nucleotides are TGCGCCAGCAGCCAAGGCCTAGCGGGAGGCACAGATACGCAGTATTTT.

In this sample, this clone turned up a few times. J is TRBJ2-2 and V is TRBV24-1; D is uncertain. Trimming cost V 1 base and J 4 bases, with 6 bases left between them. Germline values: CDR1 KGHDR, CDR2 SFDVKD. The CDR3 is 14 residues long. CDR3 nucleotide sequence: TGTGCCACCAGTGATTTAGCCCTCACCGGGGAGCTGTTTTTT. Its translation: CATSDLALTGELFF.

CDR3 sequence reads: CASHSPWTAEAFF. DNA of the CDR3: TGTGCCAGCCATTCTCCCTGGACAGCCGAAGCTTTCTTT. V is TRBV6-5 and J is TRBJ1-1; D is possibly TRBD1 (6 bases). In germline, CDR1 is MNHEY, CDR2 SVGAGI. Trimming took off 8 bases at V and 8 bases at J, with 18 bases between the two ends. The CDR3 covers 13 residues.

The chain has TRBV4-1 and TRBJ1-3, with 9 bases matching TRBD1. Germline lookup yields CDR1 MGHRA and CDR2 YSYEKL. The ends lost 3 bases at V and 3 bases at J; junction bases unmatched: 6. The CDR3 has 16 residues. CDR3 amino acids: CASSQGQGTFGNTIYF. The CDR3 DNA reads as TGCGCCAGCAGCCAGGGACAGGGAACTTTTGGAAACACCATATATTTT.

The chain joins TRBV18 to TRBJ2-1; 11 bases match TRBD2. J gave up 6 bases and V 1 base, and 2 bases lay outside the gene matches. The CDR3 runs 15 residues. Germline V gene lookup returns CDR1 KGHSH and CDR2 LQKENI. The CDR3 loop is CASSPQGLAANEQFF. The DNA of the CDR3 is TGTGCCAGCTCACCACAGGGACTAGCGGCCAATGAGCAGTTCTTC.

This chain connects TRBV3-1 (or the pseudogene TRBV3-2) to TRBJ2-5; TRBD1 agrees at 10 bases. V lost 4 bases and J lost 5; bases outside the gene matches: 4. Germline V lookup: CDR1 LGHDT, CDR2 YNNKEL (reference sequence). The CDR3 extends over 14 amino acids. CDR3 loop: CASSRDRGEETQYF. DNA for the CDR3: TGTGCCAGCAGCCGGGACAGGGGAGAGGAGACCCAGTACTTC.

The V and J genes are TRBV3-1 (or the pseudogene TRBV3-2) and TRBJ2-2; TRBD1 aligns across 7 bases. CDR1 is LGHDT and CDR2 is YNNKEL in the germline V gene (reference sequence). Trimming removed 2 bases from V and 6 bases from J; junction bases left unmatched: 9. The CDR3 runs 16 residues. As DNA, the CDR3 is TGTGCCAGCAGCCAACCTTACCGACAGGGCGCCGGGGAGCTGTTTTTT. It encodes CASSQPYRQGAGELFF.

This clone was seen a single time. This chain joins TRBV7-3 and TRBJ2-7; TRBD2 aligns across 8 bases. V was clipped by 4 bases and J by 3 bases; unmatched bases: 5. In germline, CDR1 is SGHTA, CDR2 FQGTGA. The CDR3 covers 14 residues. The CDR3 coding sequence is TGTGCCAGCAGCTGGGCGGGAGGAGACTACGAGCAGTACTTC. Protein sequence: CASSWAGGDYEQYF. The entire variable domain, with the rest obtained from reference TRBV7-3 and TRBJ2-7, is as follows: GAGVSQTPSNKVTEKGKYVELRCDPISGHTALYWYRQSLGQGPEFLIYFQGTGAADDSGLPNDRFFAVRPEGSVSTLKIQRTERGDSAVYLCASSWAGGDYEQYFGPGTRLTVT.

This chain joins TRBV28 and TRBJ2-1; 9 bases line up with TRBD2. The ends lost 4 bases at V and 1 base at J; junction bases unmatched: 5. CDR3 length: 16 residues. Germline V gene lookup returns CDR1 MDHEN and CDR2 SYDVKM. CDR3 DNA: TGTGCCAGCAGTTCGGTAGCGGGAGTTTCCTACAATGAGCAGTTCTTC. It codes for CASSSVAGVSYNEQFF.

The chain carries TRBV12-3 or TRBV12-4 and TRBJ2-5; D unresolved. V was shortened by 7 bases and J by 5 bases, with 14 bases between the two germline ends. CDR3 length: 13 residues. Written as DNA, the CDR3 is TGTGCCAGCATGTTGTATAGAAAGGAGACCCAGTACTTC. This gives the protein CASMLYRKETQYF.

This clone was counted once. CDR3 nucleotides: TGTGCCAGCAGTATGACAGGGGGCAGACGTGGCTACACCTTC. This codes for CASSMTGGRRGYTF. The chain joins TRBV25-1 to TRBJ1-2; 10 nucleotides line up with TRBD1. The germline V gene has CDR1 MGHDK and CDR2 SYGVNS. After removal of 5 bases from V and 7 bases from J, the junction contained 7 bases not matched to a gene. CDR3 length: 14 amino acids.

V is TRBV30 and J is TRBJ2-1; weak D call: TRBD2 (5 bases). CDR3 length: 15 residues. V lost 3 bases and J lost 8, with 20 bases in between. Per the germline V gene, CDR1 is GTSNPN and CDR2 is SVGIG (reference sequence). This CDR3 reads CAWRRSGWSSDEQFF. As DNA, the CDR3 is TGTGCCTGGAGGCGGAGCGGTTGGAGCAGTGATGAGCAGTTCTTC.

This clone came up a few times. The chain links TRBV7-9 to TRBJ2-7, with 7 bases matching TRBD1. The V segment lost 5 bases and the J segment 0 bases; nucleotides outside the gene matches: 10. The CDR3 consists of 16 residues. Germline V CDR1 and CDR2: SEHNR, FQNEAQ (reference sequence). CDR3 in DNA: TGTGCCAGCAGCGATTTACAGGGGACCAGCTCCTACGAGCAGTACTTC. Its translation is CASSDLQGTSSYEQYF.

The V and J genes are TRBV7-6 and TRBJ2-2, with TRBD2 as a possible D gene (5 bases). Trimming removed 1 base from V and 8 bases from J, with 17 bases in between. The germline V gene has CDR1 SGHVS and CDR2 FNYEAQ. This CDR3 has 16 amino acids. The CDR3 here is CASSLGTGNNRGELFF. As DNA, the CDR3 is TGTGCCAGCAGCTTAGGAACGGGGAACAACCGGGGGGAGCTGTTTTTT.

The V and J genes are TRBV3-1 (or the pseudogene TRBV3-2) and TRBJ2-2; tentative D call: TRBD1 (5 bases). CDR1 and CDR2 (germline): LGHDT, YNNKEL (reference sequence). V was clipped by 1 base and J by 5 bases, with 5 bases between them. The CDR3 is 13 amino acids. CDR3 DNA sequence: TGTGCCAGCAGCCAAGGGACAACCGGGGAGCTGTTTTTT. Protein product: CASSQGTTGELFF.

This clone was picked up a small number of times. The rearrangement uses TRBV2 and TRBJ2-5; weak D call: TRBD2 (6 bases). Trimming stripped 8 bases from V and 4 bases from J, with 14 bases between. Germline V gene lookup returns CDR1 SNHLY and CDR2 FYNNEI. The CDR3 contains 13 residues. CDR3 residues: CASRGRGAETQYF. The CDR3 DNA follows: TGTGCCAGCCGGGGGAGAGGGGCAGAGACCCAGTACTTC.

This chain joins TRBV28 and TRBJ2-5; TRBD2 agrees at 7 bases. Germline V gene lookup returns CDR1 MDHEN and CDR2 SYDVKM. With V trimmed by 1 base and J by 1 base, 9 bases remained unmatched. This CDR3 is built from 17 residues. The CDR3 nucleotides read TGTGCCAGCAGTTTATCTTATTTGGCTAGCGGCCAAGAGACCCAGTACTTC. Translating gives CASSLSYLASGQETQYF.

This chain uses TRBV27 with TRBJ2-7, with D maybe TRBD1 (6 bases). Trimming stripped 7 bases from V and 1 base from J, with 14 bases between. In germline, CDR1 is MNHEY, CDR2 SMNVEV (reference sequence). The CDR3 is 14 residues long. In DNA form, the CDR3 reads TGTGCCAGCACCTCGTCCAGGGGATCCTACGAGCAGTACTTC. Its translation: CASTSSRGSYEQYF.

The rearrangement uses TRBV3-1 (or the pseudogene TRBV3-2) and TRBJ2-5; TRBD2 aligns across 10 bases. The junction had 8 bases not matched to a gene; V was cut back by 0 bases and J by 1 base. Germline assignment: CDR1 LGHDT and CDR2 YNNKEL (reference sequence). CDR3 size: 18 residues. In nucleotides, the CDR3 is TGTGCCAGCAGCCAAGATAGCCCACTAGCGGGACTCCAAGAGACCCAGTACTTC. Residues: CASSQDSPLAGLQETQYF.